The 20 T cell receptor beta chains below all came from one sample that was sequenced in a study of blood T cell repertoires in COVID-19 (dated by TCRdb to 2020 to 2022). Library method: the immunoSEQ multiplex PCR assay. This immuneACCESS table, as held by TCRdb, lists in-frame sequences with V and J called but not all clones. Of the missing ones, under half trace to an unresolved V gene in checked studies; the others have no known cause. This sample has around 190,000 clones in its table, and roughly 88% of those were observed once. The ten largest clones add up to around 14% of the sample. Sample: peripheral blood. The source is a human donor in a cohort sampled during active COVID-19.

The chain is built from TRBV18 and TRBJ1-5, with D tentatively TRBD1 (6 bases). Trimming removed 1 base from V and 6 bases from J, with 13 bases in between. The CDR3 extends over 15 amino acids. CDR1 is KGHSH, CDR2 LQKENI, per germline. This CDR3 reads CASSPRQGTGQPQHF. For the CDR3, the DNA is TGTGCCAGCTCACCACGGCAGGGGACGGGTCAGCCCCAGCATTTT.

V is TRBV3-1 (or the pseudogene TRBV3-2) and J is TRBJ2-3, with 13 bases aligning to TRBD2. CDR1 LGHDT and CDR2 YNNKEL come from the germline V gene (reference sequence). The CDR3 extends over 18 amino acids. With V trimmed by 2 bases and J by 4 bases, 9 bases remained unmatched. The CDR3 reads CASSQLTGTSGTADTQYF. The CDR3 nucleotides read TGTGCCAGCAGCCAATTAACGGGGACTAGCGGGACGGCAGATACGCAGTATTTT.

V is TRBV24-1 and J is TRBJ1-1, with D perhaps TRBD1 (6 bases). CDR1 and CDR2 (germline): KGHDR, SFDVKD. CDR3 length: 19 amino acids. The V and J ends lost 4 bases and 1 base respectively, with 24 bases between them. This chain's CDR3 is CATSESQGRATNKNTEAFF. In nucleotides, the CDR3 is TGTGCCACCAGTGAATCCCAGGGGAGGGCCACTAACAAGAACACTGAAGCTTTCTTT.

The chain combines TRBV18 with TRBJ2-7; a possible D gene is TRBD1 (6 bases). This CDR3 has 15 residues. Germline loops: CDR1 KGHSH, CDR2 LQKENI. The ends were cut back, 3 bases at V and 3 bases at J, with 15 bases in the middle. This CDR3 is CASSPLTGTNYEQYF. The CDR3 region has the DNA TGTGCCAGCTCACCTCTCACCGGGACAAACTACGAGCAGTACTTC.

This chain links TRBV6-1 with TRBJ2-1; D may be TRBD1 (5 bases). The CDR3 extends over 19 amino acids. V lost 1 base, J lost 0 bases, and 19 bases lay in between. Germline CDR1 reads MNHNS; CDR2 reads SASEGT. CDR3 in DNA: TGTGCCAGCAGTGAAGACGAGAGGACACCGTACTACTCCTACAATGAGCAGTTCTTC. Translated, it gives CASSEDERTPYYSYNEQFF.

This chain links TRBV18 with TRBJ2-1; 12 positions match TRBD2. J gave up 1 base and V 3 bases, and 7 bases lay outside the gene matches. Germline CDR1 is KGHSH and CDR2 is LQKENI. This CDR3 region has 18 residues. CDR3 sequence: CASSPTATSGGSYNEQFF. The CDR3 DNA is TGTGCCAGCTCACCGACCGCGACTAGCGGGGGATCCTACAATGAGCAGTTCTTC.

CDR3 in amino acids: CAIAKGGGSSYEQYF. The DNA for the CDR3 is TGTGCCATAGCGAAAGGTGGCGGCAGCTCCTACGAGCAGTACTTC. This chain connects TRBV19 to TRBJ2-7; a weak D match, TRBD2 (5 bases). This CDR3 is built from 15 residues. The germline V and J ends were trimmed by 10 bases and 0 bases, with 19 bases remaining between them. The germline CDR1 and CDR2 sequences are LNHDA and SQIVND (reference sequence).

The chain uses TRBV5-6 and TRBJ2-1, with a possible D match to TRBD2 (6 bases). Germline CDR1 is SGHDT and CDR2 is YYEEEE. Trimming removed 5 bases at V and 0 bases at J, with 6 bases between. This CDR3 is built from 13 residues. The CDR3 bases are TGTGCCAGCAGTAGCGGCTCCTACAATGAGCAGTTCTTC. Its protein is CASSSGSYNEQFF.

This chain uses TRBV4-1 with TRBJ2-1; no firm D call. CDR3 size: 15 residues. Germline CDR1 is MGHRA and CDR2 is YSYEKL. V lost 1 base and J 2 bases, leaving 9 bases between the germline ends. The CDR3 is CASSQARVPYNEQFF. CDR3 coding DNA: TGCGCCAGCAGCCAAGCTCGGGTCCCCTACAATGAGCAGTTCTTC.

The chain has TRBV11-3 and TRBJ2-1; TRBD2 matches 12 bases. Per germline, CDR1 SGHNT and CDR2 YENEEA. V was clipped by 5 bases and J by 4 bases; unmatched bases: 6. The CDR3 has 16 residues. In DNA, the CDR3 is TGTGCCAGCAGCCCGACTAGCGGGAGCCTTTACAATGAGCAGTTCTTC. Its translation is CASSPTSGSLYNEQFF.

V usage is TRBV7-8 and J usage is TRBJ1-6, with 8 bases aligning to TRBD1. Germline V gene data show CDR1 as SGHVS and CDR2 as FQNEAQ. The CDR3 is made up of 14 amino acids. V gave up 4 bases and J gave up 6 bases; unmatched junction bases: 2. CDR3: CASSSDRANSPLHF. The CDR3 nucleotides are TGTGCCAGCAGCTCGGACAGGGCTAATTCACCCCTCCACTTT.

The rearrangement joins TRBV7-2 to TRBJ1-3, with D maybe TRBD1 (5 bases). V dropped 1 base and J dropped 1 base, with 11 bases sitting between them. From germline, CDR1 is SGHTA and CDR2 FQGNSA. The CDR3 is made up of 16 amino acids. The CDR3 is CASSLVTQGSGNTIYF. CDR3 DNA sequence: TGTGCCAGCAGCTTAGTTACCCAGGGATCTGGAAACACCATATATTTT.

V usage is TRBV7-9 and J usage is TRBJ2-1; 9 positions match TRBD2. After removal of 2 bases from V and 2 bases from J, the junction contained 1 base not matched to a gene. The germline CDR1 and CDR2 sequences are SEHNR and FQNEAQ (reference sequence). This CDR3 has 15 residues. CDR3 nucleotide sequence: TGTGCCAGCAGCTTACTAGCGGGGACCTACAATGAGCAGTTCTTC. Its translation is CASSLLAGTYNEQFF.

The rearrangement uses TRBV4-1 and TRBJ1-6; TRBD1 matches at 8 bases. The V gene's germline CDR1 is MGHRA and CDR2 YSYEKL. This CDR3 has 17 amino acids. Unmatched junction bases numbered 10, after V lost 3 bases and J lost 6 bases. As DNA, the CDR3 is TGCGCCAGCAGCCACCAATCCGGACAGGGCAGTAATTCACCCCTCCACTTT. Residues: CASSHQSGQGSNSPLHF.

V and J are TRBV5-5 and TRBJ2-1, with 14 bases aligning to TRBD2. Germline V CDR1 and CDR2: SGHKS, YYEKEE (reference sequence). V lost 4 bases to trimming and J lost 12 bases; unmatched junction nucleotides: 18. There are 18 residues in the CDR3. The CDR3 region has the DNA TGTGCCAGCAGCCCAGCAAGACTAGCGGGAGGGCCCCTTACAGGGCAGTTCTTC. This encodes CASSPARLAGGPLTGQFF.

This clone was counted at least ten times. This chain links TRBV28 with TRBJ1-4, with 8 bases aligning to TRBD1. CDR1 is MDHEN, CDR2 SYDVKM, per germline. The CDR3 runs 14 residues. After removal of 8 bases from V and 8 bases from J, the junction contained 10 bases not matched to a gene. The CDR3 region is CASYGQGAWEKLFF. The CDR3, as DNA: TGTGCCAGCTACGGTCAGGGGGCCTGGGAAAAACTGTTTTTT. Supplemented by reference TRBV28 and TRBJ1-4, the full variable domain reads DVKVTQSSRYLVKRTGEKVFLECVQDMDHENMFWYRQDPGLGLRLIYFSYDVKMKEKGDIPEGYSVSREKKERFSLILESASTNQTSMYLCASYGQGAWEKLFFGSGTQLSVL.

The chain is built from TRBV5-1 and TRBJ1-4; D gene uncertain. V gave up 1 base and J gave up 5 bases, with 6 bases separating them. This CDR3 comprises 13 residues. Germline CDR1 SGHRS, CDR2 YFSETQ. This CDR3 is CASSLRWNEKLFF. The CDR3 DNA follows: TGCGCCAGCAGCTTGCGGTGGAATGAAAAACTGTTTTTT.

V usage is TRBV9 and J usage is TRBJ2-1, with 10 bases identical to TRBD2. Germline loops: CDR1 SGDLS, CDR2 YYNGEE. The V segment lost 2 bases and the J segment 7 bases; nucleotides outside the gene matches: 18. This CDR3 comprises 19 residues. The CDR3 coding sequence is TGTGCCAGCAGCGTTGGAAAGACACCAATAGCGGGAGGAATAAATGAGCAGTTCTTC. This gives the protein CASSVGKTPIAGGINEQFF.

This rearrangement joins TRBV12-5 to TRBJ2-3; perhaps TRBD1 as D (5 bases). This CDR3 region has 21 residues. V was cut by 0 bases and J by 2 bases, with 27 bases left in between. Germline V gene data show CDR1 as LGHNT and CDR2 as FRNRAP. The CDR3 DNA reads TGTGCTAGTGGTTTGGTACGGTGGGTTCGAAAGGGGTTATCGGACACAGATACGCAGTATTTT. Translation: CASGLVRWVRKGLSDTDTQYF.

The rearrangement uses TRBV9 and TRBJ2-2, with 14 positions matching TRBD2. The CDR3 sequence is 18 residues long. The trim removed 3 bases at V and 5 bases at J, leaving 9 bases unmatched. CDR1 is SGDLS, CDR2 YYNGEE, per germline. DNA of the CDR3: TGTGCCAGCAGCGGAGGACTAGCGGGAGGAGGGAGGACCGGGGAGCTGTTTTTT. Its protein product is CASSGGLAGGGRTGELFF.